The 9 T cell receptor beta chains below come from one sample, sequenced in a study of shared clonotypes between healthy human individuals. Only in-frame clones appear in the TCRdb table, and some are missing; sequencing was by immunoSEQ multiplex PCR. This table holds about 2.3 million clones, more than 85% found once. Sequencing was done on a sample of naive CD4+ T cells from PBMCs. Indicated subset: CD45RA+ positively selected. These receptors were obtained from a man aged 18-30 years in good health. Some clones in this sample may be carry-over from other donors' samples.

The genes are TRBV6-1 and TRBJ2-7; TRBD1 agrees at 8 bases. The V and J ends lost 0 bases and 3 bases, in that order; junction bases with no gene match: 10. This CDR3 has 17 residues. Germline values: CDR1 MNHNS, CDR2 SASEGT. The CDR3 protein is CASSEALIQGVHYEQYF. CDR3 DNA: TGTGCCAGCAGTGAAGCACTTATACAGGGGGTTCACTACGAGCAGTACTTC.

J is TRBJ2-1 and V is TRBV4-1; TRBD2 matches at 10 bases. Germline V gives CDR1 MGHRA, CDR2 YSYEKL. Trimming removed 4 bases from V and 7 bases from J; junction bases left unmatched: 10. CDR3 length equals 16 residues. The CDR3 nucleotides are TGCGCCAGCAGCCGAGTAACTAGCGGGACGTTTAATGAGCAGTTCTTC. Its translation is CASSRVTSGTFNEQFF.

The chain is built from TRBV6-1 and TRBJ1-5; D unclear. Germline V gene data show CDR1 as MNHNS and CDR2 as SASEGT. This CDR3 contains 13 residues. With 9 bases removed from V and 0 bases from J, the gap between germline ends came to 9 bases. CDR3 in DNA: TGTGCCAGTGCAGGAAATAGCAATCAGCCCCAGCATTTT. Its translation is CASAGNSNQPQHF.

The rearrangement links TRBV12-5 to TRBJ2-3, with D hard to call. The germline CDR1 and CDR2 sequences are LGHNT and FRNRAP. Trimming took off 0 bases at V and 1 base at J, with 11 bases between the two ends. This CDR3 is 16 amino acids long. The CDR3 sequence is CASGLVLGQRTDTQYF. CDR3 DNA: TGTGCTAGTGGTTTGGTACTCGGGCAGCGCACAGATACGCAGTATTTT.

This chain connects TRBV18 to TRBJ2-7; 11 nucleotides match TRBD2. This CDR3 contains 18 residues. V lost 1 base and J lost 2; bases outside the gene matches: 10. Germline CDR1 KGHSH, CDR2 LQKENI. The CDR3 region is CASSPRYAGTSGTYEQYF. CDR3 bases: TGTGCCAGCTCACCACGATACGCCGGGACTAGCGGAACCTACGAGCAGTACTTC.

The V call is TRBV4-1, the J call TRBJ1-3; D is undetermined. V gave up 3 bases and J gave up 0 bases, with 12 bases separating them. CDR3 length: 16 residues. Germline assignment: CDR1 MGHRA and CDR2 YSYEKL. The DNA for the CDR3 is TGCGCCAGCAGCCATCATTACCGGAGCTCTGGAAACACCATATATTTT. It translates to CASSHHYRSSGNTIYF.

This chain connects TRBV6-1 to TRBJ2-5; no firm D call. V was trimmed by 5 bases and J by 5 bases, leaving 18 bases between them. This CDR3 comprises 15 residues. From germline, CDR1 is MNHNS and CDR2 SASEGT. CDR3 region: CASSPSIFGFETQYF. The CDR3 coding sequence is TGTGCCAGCAGTCCCTCTATTTTCGGTTTCGAGACCCAGTACTTC.

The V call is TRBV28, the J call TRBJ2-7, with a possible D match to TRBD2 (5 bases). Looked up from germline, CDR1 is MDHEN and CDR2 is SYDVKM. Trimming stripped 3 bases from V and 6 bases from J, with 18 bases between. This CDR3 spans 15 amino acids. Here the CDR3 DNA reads TGTGCCAGCAGTTTTGGACGGGGAAGAAGGCGCGAGCAGTACTTC. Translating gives CASSFGRGRRREQYF.

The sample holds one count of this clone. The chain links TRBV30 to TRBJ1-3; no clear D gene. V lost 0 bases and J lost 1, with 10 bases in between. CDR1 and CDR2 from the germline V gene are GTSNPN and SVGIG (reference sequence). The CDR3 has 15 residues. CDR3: CAWSVVFSSGNTIYF. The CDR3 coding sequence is TGTGCCTGGAGTGTGGTGTTCAGTTCTGGAAACACCATATATTTT. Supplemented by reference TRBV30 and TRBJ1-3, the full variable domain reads SQTIHQWPATLVQPVGSPLSLECTVEGTSNPNLYWYRQAAGRGLQLLFYSVGIGQISSEVPQNLSASRPQDRQFILSSKKLLLSDSGFYLCAWSVVFSSGNTIYFGEGSWLTVV.